What follows are 8 T cell receptor beta chains derived from one specimen sequenced in a study of blood T cell repertoires in COVID-19. The method was immunoSEQ multiplex PCR; TCRdb's version includes in-frame clones alone and lacks a portion of them. The sample contains roughly 410,000 clones, around 91% of which appear only once. The sequenced sample consisted of peripheral blood. The receptors derive from a middle-aged woman with COVID-19, enrolled during active disease.

In the case of this clone: Other nucleotide sequences in the sample specify the same CDR3. This chain uses TRBV7-2 with TRBJ1-1, with 7 bases lining up with TRBD1. There are 14 residues in the CDR3. V was clipped by 1 base and J by 6 bases; unmatched bases: 5. Germline CDR1 reads SGHTA; CDR2 reads FQGNSA. The CDR3 reads CASSLGDSRSEAFF. The CDR3 nucleotides are TGTGCCAGCAGCTTAGGGGACAGTAGATCTGAAGCTTTCTTT.

V usage is TRBV11-3 and J usage is TRBJ2-1; weak D call: TRBD1 (6 bases). The V gene lost 5 bases and the J gene lost 7 bases, with 18 bases spanning the gap. Germline values: CDR1 SGHNT, CDR2 YENEEA. CDR3 size: 15 residues. The CDR3 here is CASSLGTRGLNEQFF. The CDR3 coding sequence is TGTGCCAGCAGCCTCGGGACAAGAGGTCTAAATGAGCAGTTCTTC.

The rearrangement uses TRBV6-2 or TRBV6-3 and TRBJ1-3; 8 bases match TRBD1. Germline loops: CDR1 MNHEY, CDR2 SVGEGT. Trimming cost V 2 bases and J 4 bases; bases outside gene matches: 4. This CDR3 region has 15 residues. CDR3 DNA: TGTGCCAGCAGTTACAAGGACAGGGCCGGAAACACCATATATTTT. Its protein is CASSYKDRAGNTIYF.

This chain connects TRBV2 to TRBJ1-5, with TRBD1 identical over 7 bases. The CDR3 consists of 16 residues. CDR1 SNHLY and CDR2 FYNNEI come from the germline V gene. V lost 8 bases and J lost 6; bases outside the gene matches: 16. The CDR3 DNA reads as TGTGCCAGCTCAACACAAATGACAGGGTCTGGTCAGCCCCAGCATTTT. This codes for CASSTQMTGSGQPQHF.

J is TRBJ1-1 and V is TRBV6-1; no firm D call. CDR3 size: 14 residues. Germline loops: CDR1 MNHNS, CDR2 SASEGT. The ends were cut back, 3 bases at V and 0 bases at J, with 8 bases in the middle. DNA for the CDR3: TGTGCCAGCAGTGAGACAAATATGAACACTGAAGCTTTCTTT. This sequence encodes CASSETNMNTEAFF.

V is TRBV6-5 and J is TRBJ1-2; the D is unclear. From germline, CDR1 is MNHEY and CDR2 SVGAGI. V was trimmed by 6 bases and J by 4 bases, leaving 15 bases between them. This CDR3 has 14 residues. CDR3 amino acids: CASSANSRLYGYTF. The CDR3 DNA reads TGTGCCAGCAGCGCTAACAGTCGTCTCTATGGCTACACCTTC.

V usage is TRBV7-6 and J usage is TRBJ1-5, with D unresolved. Germline V gene lookup returns CDR1 SGHVS and CDR2 FNYEAQ. V dropped 1 base and J dropped 0 bases, with 10 bases sitting between them. The CDR3 covers 16 residues. CDR3 residues: CASSLGPWASNQPQHF. The DNA of the CDR3 is TGTGCCAGCAGCTTAGGCCCATGGGCTAGCAATCAGCCCCAGCATTTT.

This CDR3 reads CAWSPRWGVSPYNTEAFF. The CDR3 nucleotides read TGTGCCTGGAGCCCTCGATGGGGGGTAAGCCCCTATAACACTGAAGCTTTCTTT. The V gene is TRBV30, the J gene TRBJ1-1; possible D gene TRBD1, 5 bases. Looked up from germline, CDR1 is GTSNPN and CDR2 is SVGIG (reference sequence). This CDR3 is 18 amino acids long. V was trimmed by 3 bases and J by 2 bases, leaving 25 bases between them.